One sample yielded the 29 T cell receptor beta chains listed below, sequenced in a study of cytomegalovirus exposure and HLA in healthy donors. Using immunoSEQ multiplex PCR, the repertoire was profiled, and TCRdb retains in-frame clones only, with some absent. The data contain 200,000 to 250,000 clones, approximately 80% of them seen just once; the ten biggest clones take up roughly an eighth. The sequenced sample was PBMCs. The receptors come from a woman in her twenties or thirties in good health and CMV-seropositive.

This clone came up a few times. V is TRBV6-5 and J is TRBJ1-1; 9 bases map to TRBD1. Germline V CDR1 and CDR2: MNHEY, SVGAGI. The CDR3 runs to 13 residues. Unmatched junction bases numbered 3, after V lost 5 bases and J lost 5 bases. In DNA form, the CDR3 reads TGTGCCAGCAGTACGGGACAGGGAACTGAAGCTTTCTTT. Protein sequence: CASSTGQGTEAFF.

This chain connects TRBV7-2 to TRBJ1-2; D not resolved. Looked up from germline, CDR1 is SGHTA and CDR2 is FQGNSA. The CDR3 runs 13 residues. The V end lost 1 base, the J end lost 8 bases, and 11 bases lay between the germline ends. As DNA, the CDR3 is TGTGCCAGCAGCTTAGGTCTGGTCGGGGGCTACACCTTC. Its translation is CASSLGLVGGYTF.

This sequence joins TRBV7-2 and TRBJ2-3; D not certain. CDR1 SGHTA and CDR2 FQGNSA come from the germline V gene. The CDR3 has 14 residues. The V and J ends lost 3 bases and 0 bases respectively, with 7 bases between them. CDR3: CASSFKGSTDTQYF. In DNA, the CDR3 is TGTGCCAGCAGCTTCAAAGGGAGCACAGATACGCAGTATTTT.

The count of this clone is one. The chain uses TRBV29-1 and TRBJ2-7; 7 bases line up with TRBD2. CDR1 is SQVTM and CDR2 is ANQGSEA in the germline V gene. The CDR3 sequence is 13 residues long. J lost 1 base, V lost 4 bases, and 4 bases had no gene match. CDR3 nucleotides: TGCAGCGTTGTCCTAGCGGTGTCCTACGAGCAGTACTTC. Translating gives CSVVLAVSYEQYF.

The chain joins TRBV19 to TRBJ2-3; 7 bases agree with TRBD2. The V gene's germline CDR1 is LNHDA and CDR2 SQIVND (reference sequence). The V gene end was trimmed by 5 bases and the J gene end by 2 bases; junction bases not matched to a gene: 10. This CDR3 has 16 amino acids. The CDR3 coding sequence is TGTGCCAGTAGTTCTCCCGCTAGCGGACTCACAGATACGCAGTATTTT. Protein product: CASSSPASGLTDTQYF.

The rearrangement joins TRBV30 to TRBJ1-2, with D maybe TRBD1 (5 bases). The CDR3 is 12 amino acids. CDR1 is GTSNPN, CDR2 SVGIG, per germline (reference sequence). V was trimmed by 0 bases and J by 5 bases, leaving 7 bases between them. In DNA, the CDR3 is TGTGCCTGGAGTGTAGGACAATATGGCTACACCTTC. Translated, it gives CAWSVGQYGYTF.

The chain is built from TRBV10-1 and TRBJ1-1; D remains ambiguous. This CDR3 region has 14 residues. With 0 bases removed from V and 1 base from J, the gap between germline ends came to 6 bases. In germline, CDR1 is WNHNN, CDR2 SYGVQD (reference sequence). CDR3 bases: TGCGCCAGCAGTGAGTCGAAGGGGAACACTGAAGCTTTCTTT. Protein sequence: CASSESKGNTEAFF.

The chain uses TRBV28 and TRBJ1-1; D unresolved. The CDR3 is made up of 15 amino acids. CDR1 and CDR2 (germline): MDHEN, SYDVKM. The V end was cut by 2 bases, the J end by 5 bases, with 15 bases between. This CDR3 is CASSLGQGFRTEAFF. The CDR3 DNA sequence: TGTGCCAGCAGTTTAGGTCAAGGTTTTAGGACTGAAGCTTTCTTT.

The genes are TRBV27 and TRBJ1-5; D unclear. CDR1 and CDR2 from the germline V gene are MNHEY and SMNVEV (reference sequence). CDR3 length equals 14 residues. Trimming cost V 4 bases and J 4 bases, with 11 bases left between them. Written as DNA, the CDR3 is TGTGCCAGCAGTTCGTCGCGGCTGAATCAGCCCCAGCATTTT. It codes for CASSSSRLNQPQHF.

The rearrangement joins TRBV7-9 to TRBJ2-7, with D maybe TRBD2 (5 bases). This CDR3 contains 11 residues. Trimming shortened V by 2 bases and J by 6 bases, and 5 bases separated the two germline ends. The germline gives CDR1 SEHNR, CDR2 FQNEAQ (reference sequence). The CDR3 coding sequence is TGTGCCAGCAGCTTACGGGGCGAGCAGTACTTC. It codes for CASSLRGEQYF. Looking up the rest from reference TRBV7-9 and TRBJ2-7 gives the full variable domain: DTGVSQNPRHKITKRGQNVTFRCDPISEHNRLYWYRQTLGQGPEFLTYFQNEAQLEKSRLLSDRFSAERPKGSFSTLEIQRTEQGDSAMYLCASSLRGEQYFGPGTRLTVT.

This clone was counted only a few times. V gene TRBV15 combines with J gene TRBJ2-7, with D possibly being TRBD2 (6 bases). Germline CDR1 LNHNV, CDR2 YYDKDF (reference sequence). V lost 3 bases and J lost 0, with 18 bases in between. CDR3 length: 17 residues. The CDR3 loop is CATSSQASPGASYEQYF. The CDR3 DNA is TGTGCCACCAGCAGCCAAGCCTCACCGGGAGCCTCCTACGAGCAGTACTTC.

This clone has a handful of counts. This chain links TRBV30 with TRBJ2-7; D remains ambiguous. Trimming shortened V by 2 bases and J by 0 bases, and 5 bases separated the two germline ends. Germline CDR1 and CDR2: GTSNPN and SVGIG (reference sequence). The CDR3 is made up of 12 amino acids. CDR3 nucleotides: TGTGCCTGGAGTCAGCTCTCCTACGAGCAGTACTTC. This sequence encodes CAWSQLSYEQYF. Full variable domain (outside the CDR3, taken from reference TRBV30 and TRBJ2-7): SQTIHQWPATLVQPVGSPLSLECTVEGTSNPNLYWYRQAAGRGLQLLFYSVGIGQISSEVPQNLSASRPQDRQFILSSKKLLLSDSGFYLCAWSQLSYEQYFGPGTRLTVT.

The CDR3 sequence is CASSKQDTGELFF. CDR3 in DNA: TGTGCCAGCAGCAAACAGGACACCGGGGAGCTGTTTTTT. This chain links TRBV11-3 with TRBJ2-2; D perhaps matches TRBD1 (5 bases). Germline V gene lookup returns CDR1 SGHNT and CDR2 YENEEA. The germline V and J ends were trimmed by 5 bases and 3 bases, with 7 bases remaining between them. The CDR3 is 13 residues long.

The chain combines TRBV27 with TRBJ1-5; D is uncertain. The ends were cut back, 8 bases at V and 6 bases at J, with 8 bases in the middle. The CDR3 covers 11 residues. Germline CDR1 reads MNHEY; CDR2 reads SMNVEV (reference sequence). The CDR3 coding sequence is TGTGCCAGCGGTACCGGTCAGCCCCAGCATTTT. Its protein product is CASGTGQPQHF.

The chain couples TRBV18 to TRBJ1-5; the D gene is possibly TRBD1 (6 bases). CDR1 and CDR2 (germline): KGHSH, LQKENI. Trimming removed 6 bases at V and 7 bases at J, with 13 bases between. This CDR3 spans 13 amino acids. CDR3 DNA: TGTGCCAGCTCCAGGACAGTCCGGCAGCCCCAGCATTTT. Its protein is CASSRTVRQPQHF.

This chain connects TRBV7-2 to TRBJ2-7, with TRBD2 as a possible D gene (5 bases). The V end was cut by 3 bases, the J end by 3 bases, with 12 bases between. The CDR3 has 14 residues. Germline V CDR1 and CDR2: SGHTA, FQGNSA. This CDR3 is CASSLGLRGYEQYF. The CDR3 coding sequence is TGTGCCAGCAGCTTGGGCCTCCGGGGCTACGAGCAGTACTTC.

This rearrangement joins TRBV6-1 to TRBJ1-5, with unresolved D. Germline V gives CDR1 MNHNS, CDR2 SASEGT. Trimming cost V 1 base and J 2 bases, with 9 bases left between them. The CDR3 runs 15 residues. The CDR3 loop reads CASSEDLGGNQPQHF. CDR3 in DNA: TGTGCCAGCAGTGAAGATTTAGGTGGCAATCAGCCCCAGCATTTT.

The V and J genes are TRBV9 and TRBJ1-2; TRBD1 might be the D (5 bases). The CDR3 is 16 residues long. Trimming took off 4 bases at V and 0 bases at J, with 16 bases between the two ends. Germline V gene data show CDR1 as SGDLS and CDR2 as YYNGEE. The DNA of the CDR3 is TGTGCCAGCAGCTCCCAAGGACGGGGGGCTAACTATGGCTACACCTTC. Amino acids: CASSSQGRGANYGYTF.

The J gene is TRBJ2-7, the V gene TRBV30; 8 bases map to TRBD1. Looked up from germline, CDR1 is GTSNPN and CDR2 is SVGIG (reference sequence). The ends lost 5 bases at V and 7 bases at J; junction bases unmatched: 10. The CDR3 contains 13 residues. The CDR3 DNA reads as TGTGCCTGGGGACAGGGACCCCCGGGGGAGCAGTACTTC. This codes for CAWGQGPPGEQYF.

This sequence joins TRBV29-1 and TRBJ2-1; possibly TRBD2 for D (6 bases). Trimming left V 4 bases short and J 4 bases short, with 11 bases between. The CDR3 extends over 13 amino acids. Per germline, CDR1 SQVTM and CDR2 ANQGSEA. CDR3 sequence: CSVARESYNEQFF. CDR3 coding DNA: TGCAGCGTTGCTCGGGAGAGTTACAATGAGCAGTTCTTC.

J is TRBJ2-7 and V is TRBV4-1; no clear D. Germline lookup yields CDR1 MGHRA and CDR2 YSYEKL. CDR3 length equals 13 residues. Trimming removed 2 bases at V and 3 bases at J, with 8 bases between. The CDR3 is CASSQWEGYEQYF. In DNA form, the CDR3 reads TGCGCCAGCAGCCAATGGGAAGGCTACGAGCAGTACTTC.

The chain combines TRBV4-1 with TRBJ2-7; D uncertain. Looked up from germline, CDR1 is MGHRA and CDR2 is YSYEKL. Trimming removed 0 bases at V and 5 bases at J, with 8 bases between. The CDR3 has 13 amino acids. CDR3 protein: CASSQEILDEQYF. CDR3 DNA: TGCGCCAGCAGCCAAGAGATTCTCGACGAGCAGTACTTC.

This clone was recorded only once. The chain employs TRBV29-1 and TRBJ1-2; the D gene is possibly TRBD1 (6 bases). Germline lookup yields CDR1 SQVTM and CDR2 ANQGSEA. The CDR3 consists of 21 residues. Between the trimmed V and J ends, which lost 5 bases and 4 bases, there was a span of 38 bases. The DNA of the CDR3 is TGCAGCGTTCGATCACGGAGCCCCAAGTACCCGACAGGTGAAGTGGGCTATGGCTACACCTTC. Its protein product is CSVRSRSPKYPTGEVGYGYTF.

The chain joins TRBV2 to TRBJ1-2; TRBD1 matches 8 bases. This CDR3 has 13 residues. The V gene's germline CDR1 is SNHLY and CDR2 FYNNEI. Trimming at V came to 4 bases and at J to 7 bases, leaving 5 bases not matched to a gene. CDR3 amino acids: CASSARDRIGYTF. The CDR3 DNA sequence: TGTGCCAGCAGTGCCCGGGACAGGATTGGCTACACCTTC. The complete variable domain, with remaining parts taken from reference TRBV2 and TRBJ1-2, reads EPEVTQTPSHQVTQMGQEVILRCVPISNHLYFYWYRQILGQKVEFLVSFYNNEISEKSEIFDDQFSVERPDGSNFTLKIRSTKLEDSAMYFCASSARDRIGYTFGSGTRLTVV.

The chain joins TRBV9 to TRBJ2-5, with a weak D call TRBD2 (5 bases). Trimming removed 4 bases from V and 2 bases from J, with 21 bases in between. The CDR3 consists of 17 residues. The germline CDR1 and CDR2 sequences are SGDLS and YYNGEE. The CDR3 loop reads CASSTNGELRGQETQYF. CDR3 coding DNA: TGTGCCAGCAGCACCAACGGGGAGCTCCGTGGACAAGAGACCCAGTACTTC.

The CDR3 sequence: CASSSSLGTGVAEAFF. CDR3 coding DNA: TGCGCCAGCAGCTCGTCTTTGGGGACAGGGGTGGCTGAAGCTTTCTTT. The chain employs TRBV5-1 and TRBJ1-1; the match to TRBD1 covers 10 bases. The CDR3 runs to 16 residues. J was trimmed by 6 bases and V by 3 bases; bases with no gene match: 11. Germline V lookup: CDR1 SGHRS, CDR2 YFSETQ.

The chain recombines TRBV7-2 with TRBJ1-1, with 9 bases lining up with TRBD1. Germline V gives CDR1 SGHTA, CDR2 FQGNSA. V lost 1 base and J lost 5; bases outside the gene matches: 5. The length of the CDR3 is 15 residues. In nucleotides, the CDR3 is TGTGCCAGCAGCTTAGGGGACAGGGCTAGGACTGAAGCTTTCTTT. This sequence encodes CASSLGDRARTEAFF.

V is TRBV19 and J is TRBJ1-1; D perhaps matches TRBD1 (6 bases). Trimming stripped 7 bases from V and 1 base from J, with 13 bases between. Germline CDR1 LNHDA, CDR2 SQIVND (reference sequence). The CDR3 runs to 14 residues. The CDR3 here is CASTRGGWNTEAFF. For the CDR3, the DNA is TGTGCCAGTACCCGGGGGGGCTGGAACACTGAAGCTTTCTTT.

The chain has TRBV19 and TRBJ2-7, with D unresolved. From germline, CDR1 is LNHDA and CDR2 SQIVND (reference sequence). The CDR3 contains 14 residues. Trimming shortened V by 6 bases and J by 0 bases, and 12 bases separated the two germline ends. CDR3 amino acids: CASSSGYPSYEQYF. The CDR3 DNA sequence: TGTGCCAGTAGCTCAGGATACCCCTCCTACGAGCAGTACTTC.